This entry lists 17 T cell receptor beta chains sequenced from one sample in a study of technical replicates of blood from several donors. The table came from immunoSEQ multiplex PCR; TCRdb's copy has only in-frame clones and leaves some out. In the table there are approximately 81,000 clones, roughly 77% of which are singletons. Sequencing used PBMCs. These receptors all come from a human donor in good health. Some clones in this sample may be carry-over from other donors' samples.

The sample holds a few counts of this clone. The V and J genes are TRBV9 and TRBJ2-1; D call uncertain. The V end lost 0 bases, the J end lost 10 bases, and 11 bases lay between the germline ends. The CDR3 totals 13 residues. Germline loops: CDR1 SGDLS, CDR2 YYNGEE. Written as DNA, the CDR3 is TGTGCCAGCAGCGTAGACCGGTCTCGCGAGCAGTTCTTC. Translated, it gives CASSVDRSREQFF.

This clone was found a few times. The V and J genes are TRBV29-1 and TRBJ1-3, with unresolved D. The CDR3 covers 12 residues. Germline V lookup: CDR1 SQVTM, CDR2 ANQGSEA. Trimming took off 2 bases at V and 5 bases at J, with 7 bases between the two ends. The CDR3 reads CSVEQARNTIYF. DNA of the CDR3: TGCAGCGTTGAACAGGCACGAAACACCATATATTTT.

The chain carries TRBV18 and TRBJ2-7; 16 bases are shared with TRBD2. This CDR3 contains 17 residues. The germline gives CDR1 KGHSH, CDR2 LQKENI. Losses at the gene ends were 5 bases for V and 2 bases for J; bases not matched to a gene: 6. CDR3 in DNA: TGTGCCAGCTCAAAACCGGGACTAGCGGGAGGGCCCTACGAGCAGTACTTC. Residues: CASSKPGLAGGPYEQYF.

Details on this clone: Additional DNA sequences in this sample encode the identical CDR3. The chain uses TRBV7-9 and TRBJ2-3, with D unclear. The CDR3 contains 12 residues. V lost 5 bases and J 8 bases, leaving 11 bases between the germline ends. The germline V gene encodes CDR1 SEHNR and CDR2 FQNEAQ (reference sequence). In nucleotides, the CDR3 is TGTGCCAGCAGCCTCCACTCCGGTACGCAGTATTTT. This translates into CASSLHSGTQYF. Complete variable domain (other parts from reference TRBV7-9 and TRBJ2-3): DTGVSQNPRHKITKRGQNVTFRCDPISEHNRLYWYRQTLGQGPEFLTYFQNEAQLEKSRLLSDRFSAERPKGSFSTLEIQRTEQGDSAMYLCASSLHSGTQYFGPGTRLTVL.

In DNA form, the CDR3 reads TGCGCCAGCAGCCTAGGAGGGGTTCCCCCTAACGAGCAGTACTTC. This gives the protein CASSLGGVPPNEQYF. The V gene is TRBV5-1, the J gene TRBJ2-7; a weak D match, TRBD2 (6 bases). The CDR3 contains 15 residues. V lost 4 bases to trimming and J lost 5 bases, with 19 bases between them. Germline CDR1 and CDR2: SGHRS and YFSETQ.

For this clone: This sample also contains other DNA sequences that code for the same CDR3. The chain employs TRBV7-9 and TRBJ1-6; D gene ambiguous. The V gene lost 2 bases and the J gene lost 5 bases, with 7 bases spanning the gap. This CDR3 comprises 14 residues. Germline V gene data show CDR1 as SEHNR and CDR2 as FQNEAQ (reference sequence). The CDR3 region is CASSLIQDNSPLHF. In nucleotides, the CDR3 is TGTGCCAGCAGCTTAATACAAGATAATTCACCCCTCCACTTT.

The chain employs TRBV5-1 and TRBJ2-2, with TRBD1 matching over 8 bases. The CDR3 loop spans 20 amino acids. The V gene's germline CDR1 is SGHRS and CDR2 YFSETQ. Trimming took 2 bases from V and 0 from J; bases not matched to a gene: 15. The CDR3 spells CASSFMMGRQGIANTGELFF. The CDR3 coding sequence is TGCGCCAGCAGCTTTATGATGGGAAGACAGGGGATCGCGAACACCGGGGAGCTGTTTTTT. The whole variable domain, remainder taken from reference TRBV5-1 and TRBJ2-2, is KAGVTQTPRYLIKTRGQQVTLSCSPISGHRSVSWYQQTPGQGLQFLFEYFSETQRNKGNFPGRFSGRQFSNSRSEMNVSTLELGDSALYLCASSFMMGRQGIANTGELFFGEGSRLTVL.

The rearrangement links TRBV7-3 to TRBJ1-5, with 7 bases matching TRBD1. This CDR3 is 13 amino acids long. The trim removed 5 bases at V and 5 bases at J, leaving 3 bases unmatched. CDR1 is SGHTA and CDR2 is FQGTGA in the germline V gene. The CDR3 is CASSKDRDQPQHF. For the CDR3, the DNA is TGTGCCAGCAGCAAAGACAGGGATCAGCCCCAGCATTTT.

V usage is TRBV30 and J usage is TRBJ2-1; D not resolved. Germline values: CDR1 GTSNPN, CDR2 SVGIG (reference sequence). V lost 4 bases to trimming and J lost 0 bases, with 7 bases between them. CDR3 size: 13 residues. This CDR3 is CAWNPSSYNEQFF. The CDR3 coding sequence is TGTGCCTGGAATCCGTCCTCCTACAATGAGCAGTTCTTC. Supplemented by reference TRBV30 and TRBJ2-1, the full variable domain reads SQTIHQWPATLVQPVGSPLSLECTVEGTSNPNLYWYRQAAGRGLQLLFYSVGIGQISSEVPQNLSASRPQDRQFILSSKKLLLSDSGFYLCAWNPSSYNEQFFGPGTRLTVL.

This clone has a single count. This chain joins TRBV18 and TRBJ2-6; 7 bases align to TRBD1. Germline V gene lookup returns CDR1 KGHSH and CDR2 LQKENI. The J segment lost 2 bases and the V segment lost 8 bases, leaving 9 bases of the junction unmatched. The CDR3 is 16 amino acids. The CDR3 coding sequence is TGTGCCAGCGTAAAAGGGACAGTCACTGGGGCCAACGTCCTGACTTTC. Amino acid sequence: CASVKGTVTGANVLTF.

The chain has TRBV5-5 and TRBJ1-1; 9 bases align to TRBD1. The CDR3 has 16 amino acids. Unmatched junction bases numbered 6, after V lost 1 base and J lost 2 bases. Germline V CDR1 and CDR2: SGHKS, YYEKEE (reference sequence). The CDR3 here is CASSLFGQGPNTEAFF. CDR3 bases: TGTGCCAGCAGCTTGTTTGGACAGGGGCCAAACACTGAAGCTTTCTTT.

CDR3 DNA: TGCGCCAGCAGCCCGGGACTACGCGCTGATACGCAGTATTTT. This sequence encodes CASSPGLRADTQYF. V gene TRBV4-1 combines with J gene TRBJ2-3, with 7 bases matching TRBD2. The junction had 7 bases not matched to a gene; V was cut back by 4 bases and J by 6 bases. Germline-derived CDR1 and CDR2 are MGHRA and YSYEKL. The CDR3 extends over 14 amino acids.

The chain couples TRBV5-6 to TRBJ1-1, with D unclear. Trimming pared 4 bases from V and 7 bases from J, leaving 11 bases between. Germline CDR1 reads SGHDT; CDR2 reads YYEEEE. The CDR3 covers 12 residues. The CDR3, as DNA: TGTGCCAGCAGCCAACCCCGGGGTGAAGCTTTCTTT. Translated, it gives CASSQPRGEAFF.

The chain employs TRBV11-2 and TRBJ2-2; D is uncertain. V was cut by 0 bases and J by 4 bases, with 3 bases left in between. This CDR3 is built from 13 residues. Germline lookup yields CDR1 SGHAT and CDR2 FQNNGV. Here the CDR3 DNA reads TGTGCCAGCAGCTTAGACTTCACCGGGGAGCTGTTTTTT. Residues: CASSLDFTGELFF.

This chain uses TRBV7-9 with TRBJ1-1; 12 bases are a match to TRBD1. Trimming took 4 bases from V and 10 from J; bases not matched to a gene: 10. The CDR3 has 15 amino acids. Germline-derived CDR1 and CDR2 are SEHNR and FQNEAQ (reference sequence). CDR3 in amino acids: CASSSTRDRGPGAFF. For the CDR3, the DNA is TGTGCCAGCAGCTCGACCCGGGACAGGGGGCCGGGAGCTTTCTTT.

The chain links TRBV7-6 to TRBJ2-5; 9 nucleotides align to TRBD2. CDR3 length: 16 amino acids. Trimming took 5 bases from V and 4 from J; bases not matched to a gene: 11. Germline V gene lookup returns CDR1 SGHVS and CDR2 FNYEAQ. The CDR3 loop is CASSKTSGSLRETQYF. In DNA form, the CDR3 reads TGTGCCAGCAGCAAGACTAGCGGCTCCCTGCGAGAGACCCAGTACTTC.

The chain couples TRBV11-1 to TRBJ2-7, with a weak D call TRBD1 (6 bases). Germline CDR1 and CDR2: SGHAT and FQDESV (reference sequence). CDR3 size: 14 residues. V lost 4 bases and J 5 bases, leaving 15 bases between the germline ends. The CDR3 here is CASSSTRGGNEQYF. In DNA form, the CDR3 reads TGTGCCAGCAGCTCTACACGTGGGGGCAACGAGCAGTACTTC.